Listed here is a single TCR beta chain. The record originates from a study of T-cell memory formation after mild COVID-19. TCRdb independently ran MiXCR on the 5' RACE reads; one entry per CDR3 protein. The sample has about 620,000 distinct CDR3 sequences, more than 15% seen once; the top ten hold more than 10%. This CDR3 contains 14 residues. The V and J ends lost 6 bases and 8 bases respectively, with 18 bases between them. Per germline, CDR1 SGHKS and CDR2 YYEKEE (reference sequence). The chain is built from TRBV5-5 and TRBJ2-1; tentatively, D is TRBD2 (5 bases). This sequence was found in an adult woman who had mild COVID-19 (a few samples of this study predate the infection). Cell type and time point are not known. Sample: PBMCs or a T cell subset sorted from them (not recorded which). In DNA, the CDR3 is TGTGCCAGCAACCTAGCTTGGGGATCTCATGAGCAGTTCTTC. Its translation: CASNLAWGSHEQFF.